Listed below are T cell receptor beta chains from one sample, sequenced in a study of cytomegalovirus exposure and HLA in healthy donors. Profiling relied on immunoSEQ multiplex PCR, and the TCRdb table lists in-frame clones only, not all of them. The data contain around 150,000 clones, 91% of them singletons. The sample consisted of PBMCs. These receptors originate from a woman between 18 and 30 years old in good health and CMV-seropositive. Both conserved end residues are part of each CDR3. Each record gives: D gene, clone size, V gene, J gene, CDR3 DNA, CDR3 protein. A D gene is named only where the DNA matches it firmly. Clone size is shown for a subset of rows, as once, few, many or a class of expanded clone.

D gene: -
clone size: -
V gene: TRBV2
J gene: TRBJ2-3
CDR3 DNA: TGTGCCAGCGAAGGGAGGTGGGGCACAGATACGCAGTATTTT
CDR3 protein: CASEGRWGTDTQYF

D gene: -
clone size: -
V gene: TRBV5-1
J gene: TRBJ2-7
CDR3 DNA: TGCCCCCAGGTAAGCTCCAATCTGTGGGAGCAGTACTTC
CDR3 protein: CPQVSSNLWEQYF

D gene: -
clone size: -
V gene: TRBV28
J gene: TRBJ1-5
CDR3 DNA: TGTGCCAGCAGTTGGGGGCCGGGGTCCCTTGGCAATCAGCCCCAGCATTTT
CDR3 protein: CASSWGPGSLGNQPQHF

D gene: TRBD2
clone size: -
V gene: TRBV4-1
J gene: TRBJ2-3
CDR3 DNA: TGCGCCAGCAGCCCTGGACTAGCGGGAGATACGCAGTATTTT
CDR3 protein: CASSPGLAGDTQYF

D gene: TRBD1
clone size: few
V gene: TRBV30
J gene: TRBJ1-5
CDR3 DNA: TGTGCCTGGAGTCAGGGGGCTTCGGGCAATCAGCCCCAGCATTTT
CDR3 protein: CAWSQGASGNQPQHF

D gene: -
clone size: once
V gene: TRBV23-1
J gene: TRBJ2-7
CDR3 DNA: TGCGCCAGCAGGGACAGGGAGGGCGAGCAGTACTTC
CDR3 protein: CASRDREGEQYF

D gene: TRBD1
clone size: -
V gene: TRBV9
J gene: TRBJ1-1
CDR3 DNA: TGTGCCAGCAGCGTAGAGCCAGGGGGCCAGAACACTGAAGCTTTCTTT
CDR3 protein: CASSVEPGGQNTEAFF

D gene: -
clone size: -
V gene: TRBV18
J gene: TRBJ2-3
CDR3 DNA: TGTGCCAGCTCACCGACCGGCGGGGTTAACACAGATACGCAGTATTTT
CDR3 protein: CASSPTGGVNTDTQYF

D gene: TRBD2
clone size: -
V gene: TRBV7-2
J gene: TRBJ2-7
CDR3 DNA: TGTGCCAGCAGCTTCGCGGGGGTCGGGTCCTACGAGCAGTACTTC
CDR3 protein: CASSFAGVGSYEQYF

D gene: TRBD1
clone size: -
V gene: TRBV19
J gene: TRBJ1-5
CDR3 DNA: TGTGCCAGTAGTCGCGGACAGGGGGGTGGACAGCCCCAGCATTTT
CDR3 protein: CASSRGQGGGQPQHF

D gene: TRBD2
clone size: once
V gene: TRBV9
J gene: TRBJ2-7
CDR3 DNA: TGTGCCAGCAGCAAAGGGGTTCCCGGGACTACACAAGACGAGCAGTACTTC
CDR3 protein: CASSKGVPGTTQDEQYF

D gene: TRBD1
clone size: -
V gene: TRBV7-8
J gene: TRBJ1-2
CDR3 DNA: TGTGCCAGCAGCCCCGGGACAGCGGACTATGGCTACACCTTC
CDR3 protein: CASSPGTADYGYTF

D gene: -
clone size: -
V gene: TRBV7-2
J gene: TRBJ2-5
CDR3 DNA: TGTGCCAGCAGATACCCGGGAGAGACCCAGTACTTC
CDR3 protein: CASRYPGETQYF

D gene: TRBD1
clone size: once
V gene: TRBV7-9
J gene: TRBJ1-4
CDR3 DNA: TGTGCCAGCAGCGGATCCGGGACAGGGGTTGAAAAACTGTTTTTT
CDR3 protein: CASSGSGTGVEKLFF

D gene: -
clone size: -
V gene: TRBV15
J gene: TRBJ1-3
CDR3 DNA: TGTGCCACCAGCTCCCGGAGGGGAAACACCATATATTTT
CDR3 protein: CATSSRRGNTIYF

D gene: TRBD2
clone size: -
V gene: TRBV7-2
J gene: TRBJ2-2
CDR3 DNA: TGTGCCAGCAGTCCCGGACTAGCGGGCATTTCGGGGGAGCTGTTTTTT
CDR3 protein: CASSPGLAGISGELFF

D gene: -
clone size: -
V gene: TRBV28
J gene: TRBJ1-5
CDR3 DNA: TGTGCCAGCAGTCGGGACACCGCCTCCGATAGCAATCAGCCCCAGCATTTT
CDR3 protein: CASSRDTASDSNQPQHF

D gene: TRBD1
clone size: -
V gene: TRBV19
J gene: TRBJ1-1
CDR3 DNA: TGTGCCAGTAGTGACAGGGGACGGACTGAAGCTTTCTTT
CDR3 protein: CASSDRGRTEAFF

D gene: TRBD1
clone size: -
V gene: TRBV28
J gene: TRBJ1-4
CDR3 DNA: TGTGCCAGCCGGGGACAGGGAATTGAAAAACTGTTTTTT
CDR3 protein: CASRGQGIEKLFF

D gene: TRBD1
clone size: -
V gene: TRBV19
J gene: TRBJ1-5
CDR3 DNA: TGTGCCAGTAGTCGAGTATTGGGACAGGCGTCTCAACCCCAGCATTTT
CDR3 protein: CASSRVLGQASQPQHF

D gene: TRBD1
clone size: -
V gene: TRBV7-2
J gene: TRBJ2-7
CDR3 DNA: TGTGCCAGCAGCTTAGCGGGGACAGGGGGCTTCAACGAGCAGTACTTC
CDR3 protein: CASSLAGTGGFNEQYF

D gene: -
clone size: once
V gene: TRBV10-1
J gene: TRBJ2-2
CDR3 DNA: TGCGCCAGCAGTGACAGGGACACCGGGGAGCTGTTTTTT
CDR3 protein: CASSDRDTGELFF

D gene: -
clone size: -
V gene: TRBV7-9
J gene: TRBJ1-1
CDR3 DNA: TGTGCCAGCAGCCCGTATAACACTGAAGCTTTCTTT
CDR3 protein: CASSPYNTEAFF

D gene: TRBD2
clone size: -
V gene: TRBV28
J gene: TRBJ2-1
CDR3 DNA: TGTGCCAGCAGTGGAGTCGCGGGAGGGCCTATGTTGACCAATGAGCAGTTCTTC
CDR3 protein: CASSGVAGGPMLTNEQFF

D gene: -
clone size: -
V gene: TRBV28
J gene: TRBJ2-1
CDR3 DNA: TGTGCCAGCATGACAGGAGGAACTCCCGCCCGGGAGTTCTTC
CDR3 protein: CASMTGGTPAREFF